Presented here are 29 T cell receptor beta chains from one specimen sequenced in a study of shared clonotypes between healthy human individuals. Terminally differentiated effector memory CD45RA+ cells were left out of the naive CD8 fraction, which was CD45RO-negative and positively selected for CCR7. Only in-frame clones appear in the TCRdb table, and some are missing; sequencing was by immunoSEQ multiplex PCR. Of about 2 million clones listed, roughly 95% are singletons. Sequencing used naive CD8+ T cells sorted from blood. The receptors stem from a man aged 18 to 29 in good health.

The CDR3 loop reads CASSLSTGTLAYEQYF. CDR3 DNA sequence: TGTGCCAGCAGCTTATCGACCGGGACACTAGCCTACGAGCAGTACTTC. The chain is built from TRBV7-9 and TRBJ2-7; D is possibly TRBD1 (6 bases). The germline CDR1 and CDR2 sequences are SEHNR and FQNEAQ (reference sequence). The CDR3 is made up of 16 amino acids. V was trimmed by 2 bases and J by 2 bases, leaving 16 bases between them.

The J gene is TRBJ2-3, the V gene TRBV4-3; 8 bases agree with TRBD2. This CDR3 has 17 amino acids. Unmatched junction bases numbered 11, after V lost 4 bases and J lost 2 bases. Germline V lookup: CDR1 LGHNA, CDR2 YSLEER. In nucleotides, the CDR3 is TGCGCCAGCAGCCCGGGTACGGGAGGGCGTCCCACAGATACGCAGTATTTT. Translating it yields CASSPGTGGRPTDTQYF.

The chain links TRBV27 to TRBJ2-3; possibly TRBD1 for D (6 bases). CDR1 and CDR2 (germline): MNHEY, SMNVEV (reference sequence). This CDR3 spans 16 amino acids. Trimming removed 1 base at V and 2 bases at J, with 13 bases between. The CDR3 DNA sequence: TGTGCCAGCAGTTTATTGGCCGGGACAACCACAGATACGCAGTATTTT. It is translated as CASSLLAGTTTDTQYF.

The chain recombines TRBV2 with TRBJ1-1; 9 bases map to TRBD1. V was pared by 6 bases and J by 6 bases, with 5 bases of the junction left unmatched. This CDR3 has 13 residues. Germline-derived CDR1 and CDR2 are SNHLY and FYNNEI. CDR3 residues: CASRPGQGPEAFF. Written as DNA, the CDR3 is TGTGCCAGCAGGCCGGGACAGGGCCCTGAAGCTTTCTTT.

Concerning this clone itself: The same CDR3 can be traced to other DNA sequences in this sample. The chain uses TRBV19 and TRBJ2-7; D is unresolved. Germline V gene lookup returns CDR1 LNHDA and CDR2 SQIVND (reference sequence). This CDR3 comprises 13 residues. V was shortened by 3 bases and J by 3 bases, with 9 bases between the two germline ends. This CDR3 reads CASSMGLSYEQYF. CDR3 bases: TGTGCCAGTAGTATGGGTCTAAGCTACGAGCAGTACTTC.

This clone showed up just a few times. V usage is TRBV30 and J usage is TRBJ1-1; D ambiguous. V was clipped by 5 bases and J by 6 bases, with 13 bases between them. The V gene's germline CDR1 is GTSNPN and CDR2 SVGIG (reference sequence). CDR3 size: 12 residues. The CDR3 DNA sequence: TGTGCCTGGGACACCCTTAACCCTGAAGCTTTCTTT. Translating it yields CAWDTLNPEAFF.

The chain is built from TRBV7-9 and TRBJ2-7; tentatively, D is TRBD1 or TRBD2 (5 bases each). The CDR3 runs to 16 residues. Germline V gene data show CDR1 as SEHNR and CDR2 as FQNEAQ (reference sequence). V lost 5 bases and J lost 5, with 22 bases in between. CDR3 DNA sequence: TGTGCCAGCAGCGTATTACCCGGGACGCCTCTTAACGAGCAGTACTTC. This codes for CASSVLPGTPLNEQYF.

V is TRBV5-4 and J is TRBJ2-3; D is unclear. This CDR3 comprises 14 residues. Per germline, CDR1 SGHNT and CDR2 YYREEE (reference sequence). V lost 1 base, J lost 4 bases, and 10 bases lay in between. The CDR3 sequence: CASSLTSTPDTQYF. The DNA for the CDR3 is TGTGCCAGCAGCTTGACCTCGACTCCAGATACGCAGTATTTT.

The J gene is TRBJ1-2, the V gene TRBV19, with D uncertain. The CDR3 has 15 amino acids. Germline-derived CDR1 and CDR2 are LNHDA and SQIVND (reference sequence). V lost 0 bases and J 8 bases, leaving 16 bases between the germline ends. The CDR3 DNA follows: TGTGCCAGTAGTATAGATTTCCCCCTTTCTTTGGGCTACACCTTC. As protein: CASSIDFPLSLGYTF.

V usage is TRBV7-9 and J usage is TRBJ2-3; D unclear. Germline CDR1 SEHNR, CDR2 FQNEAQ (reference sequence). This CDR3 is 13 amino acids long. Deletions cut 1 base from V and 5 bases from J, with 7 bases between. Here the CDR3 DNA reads TGTGCCAGCAGCTTAGACTATGGAGATACGCAGTATTTT. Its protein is CASSLDYGDTQYF.

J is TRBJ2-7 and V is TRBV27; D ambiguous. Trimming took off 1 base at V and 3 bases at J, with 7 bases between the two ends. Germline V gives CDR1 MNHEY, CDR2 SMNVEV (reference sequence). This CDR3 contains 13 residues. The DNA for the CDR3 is TGTGCCAGCAGTTTATACCCCTACTACGAGCAGTACTTC. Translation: CASSLYPYYEQYF.

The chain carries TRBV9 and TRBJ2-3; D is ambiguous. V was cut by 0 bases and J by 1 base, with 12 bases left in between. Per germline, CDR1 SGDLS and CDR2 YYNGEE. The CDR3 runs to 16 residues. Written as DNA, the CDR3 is TGTGCCAGCAGCGTAGAGGTGGGAATGGGCACAGATACGCAGTATTTT. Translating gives CASSVEVGMGTDTQYF.

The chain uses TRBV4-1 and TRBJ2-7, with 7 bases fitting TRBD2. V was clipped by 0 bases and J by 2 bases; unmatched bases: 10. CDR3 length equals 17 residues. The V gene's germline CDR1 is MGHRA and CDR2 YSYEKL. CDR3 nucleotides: TGCGCCAGCAGCCAAGATACGGGGAGGGACTTAACCTACGAGCAGTACTTC. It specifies CASSQDTGRDLTYEQYF.

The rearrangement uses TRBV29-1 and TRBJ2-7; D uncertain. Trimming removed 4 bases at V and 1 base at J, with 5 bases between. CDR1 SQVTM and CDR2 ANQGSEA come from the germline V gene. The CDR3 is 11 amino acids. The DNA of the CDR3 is TGCAGCGTTGTTGGGTCCTACGAGCAGTACTTC. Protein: CSVVGSYEQYF.

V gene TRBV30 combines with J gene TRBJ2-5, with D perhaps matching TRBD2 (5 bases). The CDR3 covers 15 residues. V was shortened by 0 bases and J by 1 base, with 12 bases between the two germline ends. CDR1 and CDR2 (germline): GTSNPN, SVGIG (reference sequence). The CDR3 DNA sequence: TGTGCCTGGAGTGTAGGTGAGGGTTTCCAAGAGACCCAGTACTTC. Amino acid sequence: CAWSVGEGFQETQYF.

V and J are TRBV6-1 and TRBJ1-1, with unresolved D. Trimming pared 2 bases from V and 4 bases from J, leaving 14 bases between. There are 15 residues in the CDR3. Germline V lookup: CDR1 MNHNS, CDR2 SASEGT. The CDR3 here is CASSEMGWGSTEAFF. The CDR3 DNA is TGTGCCAGCAGTGAAATGGGTTGGGGAAGCACTGAAGCTTTCTTT.

The CDR3 loop is CASSVFGGNEQFF. CDR3 in DNA: TGTGCCAGCAGCGTCTTCGGTGGCAATGAGCAGTTCTTC. The rearrangement uses TRBV9 and TRBJ2-1; no firm D call. Trimming cost V 2 bases and J 6 bases, with 9 bases left between them. The CDR3 contains 13 residues. CDR1 is SGDLS and CDR2 is YYNGEE in the germline V gene.

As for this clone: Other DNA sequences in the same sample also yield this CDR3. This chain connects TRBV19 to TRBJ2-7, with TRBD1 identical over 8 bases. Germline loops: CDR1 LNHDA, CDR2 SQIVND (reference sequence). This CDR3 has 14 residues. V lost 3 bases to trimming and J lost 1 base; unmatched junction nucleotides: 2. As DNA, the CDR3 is TGTGCCAGTAGTATCCAGGGGGCATCCTACGAGCAGTACTTC. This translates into CASSIQGASYEQYF. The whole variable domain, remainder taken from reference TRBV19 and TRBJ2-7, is DGGITQSPKYLFRKEGQNVTLSCEQNLNHDAMYWYRQDPGQGLRLIYYSQIVNDFQKGDIAEGYSVSREKKESFPLTVTSAQKNPTAFYLCASSIQGASYEQYFGPGTRLTVT.

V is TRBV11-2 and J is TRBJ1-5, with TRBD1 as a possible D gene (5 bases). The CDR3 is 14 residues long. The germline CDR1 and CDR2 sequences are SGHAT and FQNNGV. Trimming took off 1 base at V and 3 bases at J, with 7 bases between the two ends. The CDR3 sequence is CASSLGQNNQPQHF. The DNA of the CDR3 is TGTGCCAGCAGCTTAGGACAGAACAATCAGCCCCAGCATTTT.

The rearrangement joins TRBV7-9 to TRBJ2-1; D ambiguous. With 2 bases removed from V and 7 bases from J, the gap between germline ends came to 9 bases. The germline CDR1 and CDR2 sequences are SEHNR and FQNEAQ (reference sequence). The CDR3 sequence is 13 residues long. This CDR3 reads CASSLRLQNEQFF. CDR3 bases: TGTGCCAGCAGCTTAAGACTCCAGAATGAGCAGTTCTTC.

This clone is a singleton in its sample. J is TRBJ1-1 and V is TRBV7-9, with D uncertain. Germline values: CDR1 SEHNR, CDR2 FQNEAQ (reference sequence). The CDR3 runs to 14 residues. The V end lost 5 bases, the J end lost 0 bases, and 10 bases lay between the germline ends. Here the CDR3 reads CASSEDGLNTEAFF. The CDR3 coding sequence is TGTGCCAGCAGCGAGGACGGACTGAACACTGAAGCTTTCTTT.

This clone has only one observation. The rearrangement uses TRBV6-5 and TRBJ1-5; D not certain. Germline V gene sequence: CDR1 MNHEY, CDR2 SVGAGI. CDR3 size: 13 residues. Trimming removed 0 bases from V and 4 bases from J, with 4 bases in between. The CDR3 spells CASSYSTNQPQHF. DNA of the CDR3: TGTGCCAGCAGTTACTCGACTAATCAGCCCCAGCATTTT.

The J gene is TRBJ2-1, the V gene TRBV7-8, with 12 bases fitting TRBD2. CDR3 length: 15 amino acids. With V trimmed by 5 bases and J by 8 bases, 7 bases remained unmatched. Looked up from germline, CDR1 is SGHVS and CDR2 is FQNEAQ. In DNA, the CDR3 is TGTGCCAGCAGCGGAGGACTAGCGGGATGGGATGAGCAGTTCTTC. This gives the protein CASSGGLAGWDEQFF.

The CDR3 loop reads CASSPTLVGIKNTQYF. The CDR3 DNA is TGTGCCAGCTCACCGACCTTGGTAGGGATTAAGAATACGCAGTATTTT. V and J are TRBV18 and TRBJ2-3; D unclear. V shed 3 bases and J shed 7 bases, with 20 bases lying between them. The CDR3 totals 16 residues. Germline V gene sequence: CDR1 KGHSH, CDR2 LQKENI.

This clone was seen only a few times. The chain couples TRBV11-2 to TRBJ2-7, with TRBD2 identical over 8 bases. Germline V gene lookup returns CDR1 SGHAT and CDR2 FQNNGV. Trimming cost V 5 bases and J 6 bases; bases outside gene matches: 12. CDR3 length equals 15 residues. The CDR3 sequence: CASSRAREGLFEQYF. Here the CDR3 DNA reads TGTGCCAGCAGCCGAGCCCGGGAGGGTCTTTTCGAGCAGTACTTC.

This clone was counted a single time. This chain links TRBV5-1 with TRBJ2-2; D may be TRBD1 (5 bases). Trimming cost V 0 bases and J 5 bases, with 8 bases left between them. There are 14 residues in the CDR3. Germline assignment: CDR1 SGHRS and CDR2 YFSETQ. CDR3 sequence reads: CASSLVTDTGELFF. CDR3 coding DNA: TGCGCCAGCAGCTTGGTGACAGATACCGGGGAGCTGTTTTTT. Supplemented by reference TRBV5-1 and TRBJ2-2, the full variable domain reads KAGVTQTPRYLIKTRGQQVTLSCSPISGHRSVSWYQQTPGQGLQFLFEYFSETQRNKGNFPGRFSGRQFSNSRSEMNVSTLELGDSALYLCASSLVTDTGELFFGEGSRLTVL.

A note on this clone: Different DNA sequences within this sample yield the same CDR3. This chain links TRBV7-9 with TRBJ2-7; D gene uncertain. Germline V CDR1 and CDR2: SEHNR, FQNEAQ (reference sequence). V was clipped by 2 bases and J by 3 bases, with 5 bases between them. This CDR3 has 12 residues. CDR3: CASSLLGYEQYF. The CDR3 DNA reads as TGTGCCAGCAGCTTATTGGGCTACGAGCAGTACTTC.

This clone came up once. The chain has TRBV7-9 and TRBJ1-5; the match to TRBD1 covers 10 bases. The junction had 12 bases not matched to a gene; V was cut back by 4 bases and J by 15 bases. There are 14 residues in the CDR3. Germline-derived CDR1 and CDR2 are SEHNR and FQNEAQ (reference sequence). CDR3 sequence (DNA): TGTGCCAGCAGCTCGACAGGGGGCTTCCGTGAAATGCATTTT. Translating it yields CASSSTGGFREMHF. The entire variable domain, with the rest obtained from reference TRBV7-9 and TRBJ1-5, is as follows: DTGVSQNPRHKITKRGQNVTFRCDPISEHNRLYWYRQTLGQGPEFLTYFQNEAQLEKSRLLSDRFSAERPKGSFSTLEIQRTEQGDSAMYLCASSSTGGFREMHFGDGTRLSIL.

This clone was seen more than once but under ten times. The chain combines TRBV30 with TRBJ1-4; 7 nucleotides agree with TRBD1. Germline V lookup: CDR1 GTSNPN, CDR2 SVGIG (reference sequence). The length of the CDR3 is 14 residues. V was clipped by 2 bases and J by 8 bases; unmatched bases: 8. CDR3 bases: TGTGCCTGGAGTAGTGAGGGGGCTCGAGAAAAACTGTTTTTT. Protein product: CAWSSEGAREKLFF.